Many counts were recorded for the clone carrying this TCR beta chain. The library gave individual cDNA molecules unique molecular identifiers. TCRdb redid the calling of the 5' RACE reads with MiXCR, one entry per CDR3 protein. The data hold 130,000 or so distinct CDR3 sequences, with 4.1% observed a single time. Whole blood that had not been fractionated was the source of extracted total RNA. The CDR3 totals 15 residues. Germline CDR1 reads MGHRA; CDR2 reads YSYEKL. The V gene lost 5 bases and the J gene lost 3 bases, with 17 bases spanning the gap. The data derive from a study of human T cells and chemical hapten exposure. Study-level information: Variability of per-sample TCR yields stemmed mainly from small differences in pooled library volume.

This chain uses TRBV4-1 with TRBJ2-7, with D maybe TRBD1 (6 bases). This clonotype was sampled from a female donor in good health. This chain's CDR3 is CASSTQGQPGYEQYF. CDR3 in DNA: TGCGCCAGCAGCACCCAAGGACAGCCAGGCTACGAGCAGTACTTC.